This is a list of T cell receptor beta chains from one sample in a study of technical replicates of blood from several donors. The repertoire was sequenced with immunoSEQ multiplex PCR; TCRdb's copy has only in-frame clones and lacks some. This table holds some 14,000 clones, about 95% found once. Sequencing was performed on PBMCs. The origin of the receptors is a human donor in good health. CDR3s include the opening cysteine and the closing phenylalanine or tryptophan. D genes are given only for firm matches. Size is stated for part of the rows, as once, few or many counts, or as a class when the clone is expanded.

d_call	v_call	clone_size	j_call	cdr3_nt	cdr3_aa
TRBD2	TRBV6-1	once	TRBJ2-1	TGTGCCAGCAGTGAGATGGGATCGGCGGGAGTCTCCAATGAGCAGTTCTTC	CASSEMGSAGVSNEQFF
TRBD1	TRBV9	once	TRBJ2-7	TGTGCCAGCAGCACAGACAGGGGGCCCTCCTCACTCGAGCAGTACTTC	CASSTDRGPSSLEQYF
NA	TRBV4-2	NA	TRBJ1-1	TGTGCCAGCAGCCAAGGGGCCCAGCCAGGGTCTATCACTGAAGCTTTCTTT	CASSQGAQPGSITEAFF
NA	TRBV4-2	NA	TRBJ2-7	TGTGCCAGCAGTCAAGATATGGCAGGGAGGCCGGACGAGCAGTACTTC	CASSQDMAGRPDEQYF
NA	TRBV5-1	once	TRBJ2-7	TGCGCCAGCAGCTTGGTACAGGGATCCTACGTTGGATCCTACGAGCAGTACTTC	CASSLVQGSYVGSYEQYF
TRBD2	TRBV6-4	once	TRBJ2-3	TGTGCCAGCAGTGACTCTGGCGGGAGTGGAGATACGCAGTATTTT	CASSDSGGSGDTQYF
NA	TRBV28	few	TRBJ2-7	TGTGCCAGCAGCAAGGCAGGGTACGAGCAGTACTTC	CASSKAGYEQYF
NA	TRBV2	NA	TRBJ2-1	TGTGCCAGCAGTGGGAACCAGGAATTTCCCTACAATGAGCAGTTCTTC	CASSGNQEFPYNEQFF
NA	TRBV10-3	NA	TRBJ2-4	TGTGCCATCAGTGAAGAGGGGGGGATAGCCAAAAACATTCAGTACTTC	CAISEEGGIAKNIQYF
NA	TRBV5-6	NA	TRBJ2-2	TGTGCCAGCAGCTTGCAGGGAACGAACACCGGGGAGCTGTTTTTT	CASSLQGTNTGELFF
NA	TRBV7-9	NA	TRBJ2-1	TGTGCCAGCAGCCTCGGTGGTAGTGAGCAGTTCTTC	CASSLGGSEQFF
TRBD2	TRBV28	NA	TRBJ2-1	TGTGCCAGCAGTGCCTCTAGCGGGAGTGCGGACAATGAGCAGTTCTTC	CASSASSGSADNEQFF
TRBD2	TRBV11-2	NA	TRBJ2-1	TGTGCCAGCAGCCCATTAGCGGGAGGGCCGATTGAGCAGTTCTTC	CASSPLAGGPIEQFF
TRBD2	TRBV6-4	once	TRBJ2-5	TGTGCCAGCAGCGGACTAGCGGGAGACCCCAAAGAGACCCAGTACTTC	CASSGLAGDPKETQYF
TRBD1	TRBV7-9	NA	TRBJ1-2	TGTGCCAGCAGTTTAATCGAGGGACAGCCCTACTATGGCTACACCTTC	CASSLIEGQPYYGYTF
TRBD1	TRBV5-1	NA	TRBJ1-2	TGCGCCAGCAGCTTGGGACAGGGCCTTAAAGCTAACTATGGCTACACCTTC	CASSLGQGLKANYGYTF
TRBD1	TRBV27	once	TRBJ2-2	TGTGCCAGCAGTTTTTCTTGGGACAGGAGAACCTCCGGGGAGCTGTTTTTT	CASSFSWDRRTSGELFF
NA	TRBV5-4	NA	TRBJ2-7	TGTGCCAGCAGCTTAAGCGTCCCCTCCTACGAGCAGTACTTC	CASSLSVPSYEQYF
TRBD1	TRBV6-1	NA	TRBJ1-1	TGTGCCAGCAGTGTAGACAGGGGCCAGACTGAAGCTTTCTTT	CASSVDRGQTEAFF
TRBD2	TRBV6-1	NA	TRBJ2-1	TGTGCCAGCAGTGAGTCTCCCCGGGGGGGAGCTGCCTACAATGAGCAGTTCTTC	CASSESPRGGAAYNEQFF
NA	TRBV27	NA	TRBJ2-7	TGTGCCAGTGGGCGGGCCTACGAGCAGTACTTC	CASGRAYEQYF
NA	TRBV6-4	NA	TRBJ1-5	TGTGCCAGCAGTGACACCTATAGCAATCAGCCCCAGCATTTT	CASSDTYSNQPQHF
TRBD2	TRBV6-5	NA	TRBJ2-7	TGTGCCAGCAGTCCCAGCGGGAGTTCCTCCTACGAGCAGTACTTC	CASSPSGSSSYEQYF
NA	TRBV7-2	NA	TRBJ2-6	TGTGCCAGCAGCTTTTATGGGGCCAACGTCCTGACTTTC	CASSFYGANVLTF
TRBD2	TRBV28	NA	TRBJ2-1	TGTGCCAGCAGCTACCTCACTAGCGGGAGGGAAAATGAGCAGTTCTTC	CASSYLTSGRENEQFF
NA	TRBV6-1	NA	TRBJ2-7	TGTGCCAGCTCCCCAGGTAGCTCCTACGAGCAGTACTTC	CASSPGSSYEQYF
NA	TRBV14	once	TRBJ2-5	TGTGCCAGCAGCCAAGAGCCCCGGGACTCCTTATACCAAGAGACCCAGTACTTC	CASSQEPRDSLYQETQYF
NA	TRBV4-1	NA	TRBJ1-1	TGCGCCAGCAGCCAAGATGGGAGGCGCACTGAAGCTTTCTTT	CASSQDGRRTEAFF
NA	TRBV14	NA	TRBJ2-5	TGTGCCAGCAGCCATTGGGGAAGCCCCGGCGGGGAGACCCAGTACTTC	CASSHWGSPGGETQYF
TRBD2	TRBV5-6	NA	TRBJ2-1	TGTGCCAGCAGCTTGGCGACTAGCGGGAGTGATGAGCAGTTCTTC	CASSLATSGSDEQFF
TRBD2	TRBV7-8	NA	TRBJ2-7	TGTGCCAGCAGCTCATTACGGACTAGCGGGAGGGCCCTTGACGAGCAGTACTTC	CASSSLRTSGRALDEQYF
NA	TRBV6-1	NA	TRBJ2-7	TGTGCCAGCAGTGAATTAGGCGGGCACGAGCAGTACTTC	CASSELGGHEQYF
TRBD2	TRBV6-4	NA	TRBJ2-3	TGTGCCAGCAGTGACACCGGGGGGGAAGATACGCAGTATTTT	CASSDTGGEDTQYF
TRBD2	TRBV27	NA	TRBJ2-1	TGTGCCAGCAGTTTGCGGGGGGCGAGCTACAATGAGCAGTTCTTC	CASSLRGASYNEQFF
NA	TRBV7-8	NA	TRBJ2-1	TGTGCCAGCCTTCTTTTCGCCTACAATGAGCAGTTCTTC	CASLLFAYNEQFF
NA	TRBV27	NA	TRBJ2-1	TGTGCCAGCAAATTCCGTAGCTCCTACAATGAGCAGTTCTTC	CASKFRSSYNEQFF
TRBD2	TRBV5-6	NA	TRBJ2-1	TGTGCCAGCAGCTATACTAGCGATGAGCAGTTCTTC	CASSYTSDEQFF
TRBD1	TRBV10-1	NA	TRBJ2-3	TGCGCCAGCAGTCAGGGACAGGGGCGTTCAGATACGCAGTATTTT	CASSQGQGRSDTQYF
NA	TRBV7-6	NA	TRBJ1-1	TGTGCCAGCAGCCTGACAGGTTCGAACACTGAAGCTTTCTTT	CASSLTGSNTEAFF
NA	TRBV19	NA	TRBJ1-2	TGTGCCAGCTTGACAGCTAACTATGGCTACACCTTC	CASLTANYGYTF
TRBD2	TRBV6-5	NA	TRBJ2-3	TGTGCCAGCAGAATAGGCGGGAGTTTCACAGATACGCAGTATTTT	CASRIGGSFTDTQYF
TRBD2	TRBV29-1	NA	TRBJ2-1	TGCAGCGTTCCCCTAGCGGGAGGTCCGGGAGGTGAGCAGTTCTTC	CSVPLAGGPGGEQFF
TRBD2	TRBV10-2	NA	TRBJ2-7	TGCGCCAGCAGTGAGACTAGCGGGTCGTCCTACGAGCAGTACTTC	CASSETSGSSYEQYF
NA	TRBV25-1	NA	TRBJ2-3	TGTGCCAGCAGTCAGCCCGGCAGGGGGGTCACAGATACGCAGTATTTT	CASSQPGRGVTDTQYF
TRBD2	TRBV6-5	NA	TRBJ2-3	TGTGCCAGCAGCAGTCTAGCGGGCCTCACAGATACGCAGTATTTT	CASSSLAGLTDTQYF
TRBD2	TRBV5-4	once	TRBJ2-1	TGTGCCAGCAGCGCCGGGGGACTAGCGGGAGTCAATGAGCAGTTCTTC	CASSAGGLAGVNEQFF
NA	TRBV6-5	NA	TRBJ2-7	TGTGCCAGCAGTACACCAGGGCACCCCACCTACGAGCAGTACTTC	CASSTPGHPTYEQYF
NA	TRBV7-5	few	TRBJ1-2	TGTGTCAGAAGCTTAGAACCCCCCGAGGGGGTGGAGGGCTACACCTTC	CVRSLEPPEGVEGYTF
NA	TRBV29-1	NA	TRBJ1-1	TGCAGCGTCGGGTTGGGCTATCCCGGGGCTGAAGCTTTCTTT	CSVGLGYPGAEAFF
NA	TRBV30	NA	TRBJ2-3	TGTGGTACCGGGGTGGGAGATACGCAGTATTTT	CGTGVGDTQYF
NA	TRBV19	NA	TRBJ2-7	TGTGCCAGTAGTAGGAGGATGGGCGGAGACTCCTACGAGCAGTACTTC	CASSRRMGGDSYEQYF
TRBD1	TRBV19	NA	TRBJ1-2	TGTGCCAGTAGTATCGACACAGGGGACTATGGCTACACCTTC	CASSIDTGDYGYTF
NA	TRBV19	once	TRBJ2-7	TGTGCCAGTAGACGTGACAGTACCTCCTACGAGCAGTACTTC	CASRRDSTSYEQYF
NA	TRBV30	NA	TRBJ1-3	TGTGTCTTTTCACGGTCCTCTGGAAACACCATATATTTT	CVFSRSSGNTIYF